This T cell receptor (beta chain) appears in the sequencing data of a study of response to subunit inactivated influenza vaccine. Overall study results and limits: Authors suggested seasonal influenza vaccinations each recruit few new T cells.

In regard to this clonotype: Antigen specificity is unknown.

TCRdb used MiXCR to reprocess the RT-PCR reads, holding one entry per CDR3 protein. The sample lists about 300,000 distinct CDR3 sequences, roughly a fifth occurring once. V lost 2 bases, J lost 2 bases, and 10 bases lay in between. The germline V gene encodes CDR1 KGHSH and CDR2 LQKENI. The CDR3 is 14 residues long. The receptor was derived from a man aged 50-75 years who received an inactivated influenza vaccine. Sequenced here: PBMCs from blood, sampled around 22 months after vaccination. The V call is TRBV18, the J call TRBJ2-7, with TRBD1 as a possible D gene (6 bases). The CDR3 protein is CASSPGGATYEQYF. Written as DNA, the CDR3 is TGTGCCAGCTCACCAGGGGGCGCAACCTACGAGCAGTACTTC.